The rows below give T cell receptor beta chains drawn from one sample of a study of breast tumors, draining lymph nodes, adjacent tissues. TCRdb reanalysed the multiplex PCR reads using MiXCR and keeps one entry per CDR3 protein. Here the sample spans some 130,000 distinct CDR3 sequences, around 20% being singletons. Sequencing used axillary lymph node tissue. The receptors stem from a female donor with breast cancer. Some clones in this sample may be carry-over from other donors' samples. Each CDR3 is given with its conserved first and last residue. Each record gives: J gene, D gene, clone size, V gene, CDR3 protein, CDR3 DNA. A D gene is named only where the DNA matches it firmly. Clone size is shown for a subset of rows, as once, few, many or a class of expanded clone.

J: TRBJ2-1; D: NA; size: many; V: TRBV12-3/TRBV12-4; CDR3: CASSQDRVNEQFF; DNA: TGTGCCAGCAGTCAAGACAGAGTCAATGAGCAGTTCTTC
J: TRBJ2-1; D: NA; size: many; V: TRBV7-9; CDR3: CASSLWVSFTYNEQFF; DNA: TGTGCCAGCAGCTTATGGGTTTCGTTCACCTACAATGAGCAGTTCTTC
J: TRBJ2-3; D: NA; size: many; V: TRBV20-1; CDR3: CSAKDMGTDTQYF; DNA: TGCAGTGCTAAAGACATGGGTACAGATACGCAGTATTTT
J: TRBJ2-2; D: TRBD2; size: many; V: TRBV10-3; CDR3: CAISEGGLASNTGELFF; DNA: TGTGCCATCAGTGAAGGAGGACTAGCGTCGAACACCGGGGAGCTGTTTTTT
J: TRBJ2-2; D: NA; size: many; V: TRBV6-1; CDR3: CASFRGNTGELFF; DNA: TGTGCCAGTTTCCGAGGGAACACCGGGGAGCTGTTTTTT
J: TRBJ2-1; D: NA; size: few; V: TRBV18; CDR3: CASSPPTSGNNEQFF; DNA: TGTGCCAGCTCACCACCCACTTCCGGAAACAATGAGCAGTTCTTC
J: TRBJ2-1; D: TRBD2; size: many; V: TRBV20-1; CDR3: CSARASRPPGTSGRQSSYNEQFF; DNA: TGCAGTGCTAGAGCATCGCGGCCTCCCGGGACTAGCGGGAGGCAAAGCTCCTACAATGAGCAGTTCTTC
J: TRBJ2-1; D: TRBD1; size: once; V: TRBV15; CDR3: CATITMTGTNEQFF; DNA: TGTGCCACCATCACAATGACAGGGACCAACGAGCAGTTCTTC
J: TRBJ2-3; D: NA; size: NA; V: TRBV19; CDR3: CASSREPSSTDTQYF; DNA: TGTGCCAGTAGTCGGGAGCCATCTAGCACAGATACGCAGTATTTT
J: TRBJ1-4; D: NA; size: NA; V: TRBV16; CDR3: CASSQIWPRDPNEKLFF; DNA: TGTGCCAGCAGCCAAATTTGGCCCAGGGACCCTAATGAAAAACTGTTTTTT
J: TRBJ1-2; D: NA; size: few; V: TRBV18; CDR3: CASSPTVGGPNYGYTF; DNA: TGTGCCAGCTCACCCACCGTGGGGGGACCTAACTATGGCTACACCTTC
J: TRBJ2-1; D: TRBD2; size: many; V: TRBV20-1; CDR3: CSARLAGYNEQFF; DNA: TGCAGTGCTAGACTAGCGGGGTACAATGAGCAGTTCTTC
J: TRBJ2-1; D: TRBD1; size: many; V: TRBV5-4; CDR3: CASSLQTGGNHEQFF; DNA: TGTGCCAGCAGCTTGCAGACAGGGGGAAATCATGAGCAGTTCTTC
J: TRBJ2-1; D: NA; size: many; V: TRBV24-1; CDR3: CATSVTSLGSYNEQFF; DNA: TGTGCCACCAGTGTAACTAGTTTGGGCTCCTACAATGAGCAGTTCTTC
J: TRBJ2-2; D: TRBD1; size: many; V: TRBV20-1; CDR3: CSAWTGMTGELFF; DNA: TGCAGTGCTTGGACAGGGATGACCGGGGAGCTGTTTTTT
J: TRBJ2-2; D: NA; size: many; V: TRBV20-1; CDR3: CSARPFGQGRFTGELFF; DNA: TGCAGTGCTAGACCGTTCGGGCAGGGAAGGTTCACCGGGGAGCTGTTTTTT
J: TRBJ1-3; D: NA; size: many; V: TRBV12-3/TRBV12-4; CDR3: CASRVQGKGNTIYF; DNA: TGTGCCAGCAGAGTACAGGGAAAAGGAAACACCATATATTTT